This T cell receptor (beta chain) was recorded in a study of T cells in Graves' hyperthyroidism and ophthalmopathy. Germline CDR1 reads SEHNR; CDR2 reads FQNEAQ (reference sequence). There are 15 residues in the CDR3. V shed 5 bases, J shed 6 bases, and the junction held 11 bases outside the gene matches. Researchers took RNA transcripts and amplified the TCR beta CDR3 regions from them. The HTBI primer set drove a first-round RT-PCR of the TCR CDR3. Each CDR3 protein is one row after TCRdb ran MiXCR on the multiplex PCR reads. The table records about 520,000 distinct CDR3 sequences, around 22% of them present only once. Study-level findings and limits: Ophthalmopathy could be told apart from stable hyperthyroidism with a 13 V-J model. Appearing also in blood were most of the thyroid clonotypes expanded above 0.001.

Uncontrolled infection, other autoimmune disease, pregnancy or lactation disqualified patients from enrolment. Thyroid ultrasound and orbital computed tomography, with clinical symptoms and serum thyroxine and TRAb, informed diagnoses. This clonotype showed up many times. Its cognate antigen is unknown. Sequenced sample: blood. The clonotype originates from a woman aged 25 to 39 with Graves' ophthalmopathy. V usage is TRBV7-9 and J usage is TRBJ1-2; 8 bases fit TRBD1. Here the CDR3 reads CASSPRTGSEDGYTF. CDR3 DNA sequence: TGTGCCAGCAGCCCCAGGACAGGGTCGGAGGATGGCTACACCTTC. The full variable domain, with the rest looked up from reference TRBV7-9 and TRBJ1-2, is DTGVSQNPRHKITKRGQNVTFRCDPISEHNRLYWYRQTLGQGPEFLTYFQNEAQLEKSRLLSDRFSAERPKGSFSTLEIQRTEQGDSAMYLCASSPRTGSEDGYTFGSGTRLTVV.